The entry that follows covers one T cell receptor (beta chain) sequence. Its matching antigen is unknown. The sample is drawn from a study of cytomegalovirus exposure and HLA in healthy donors. Study information: Drawn from HLA-typed donors, 80 million to 95 million unique TCRs were held in an early data release. The study, taken as a whole, reports: The study flagged around 150 TCR beta chains as cytomegalovirus-associated. Clonal expansion, a later analysis showed, was greater in HLA-associated TCR beta chains than in equally common others. TCR association rates varied by HLA locus in a later analysis, with DRB1 highest and HLA-C lowest.

PCR amplification relied on 60 Vbeta primers (plus 13 Jbeta primers). TCRdb's table, derived via immunoSEQ multiplex PCR, lists solely in-frame clones and lacks some. The sample includes some 130,000 clones. Trimming cost V 7 bases and J 3 bases, with 13 bases left between them. This CDR3 region has 14 residues. In germline, CDR1 is LNHDA, CDR2 SQIVND (reference sequence). Sample: PBMCs. The receptor comes from a woman between 40 and 55 years old in good health and CMV-seropositive. This chain joins TRBV19 and TRBJ2-1; a weak D match, TRBD1 (6 bases). CDR3: CASNRERGYNEQFF. The DNA for the CDR3 is TGTGCCAGTAACAGGGAGAGGGGCTACAATGAGCAGTTCTTC.